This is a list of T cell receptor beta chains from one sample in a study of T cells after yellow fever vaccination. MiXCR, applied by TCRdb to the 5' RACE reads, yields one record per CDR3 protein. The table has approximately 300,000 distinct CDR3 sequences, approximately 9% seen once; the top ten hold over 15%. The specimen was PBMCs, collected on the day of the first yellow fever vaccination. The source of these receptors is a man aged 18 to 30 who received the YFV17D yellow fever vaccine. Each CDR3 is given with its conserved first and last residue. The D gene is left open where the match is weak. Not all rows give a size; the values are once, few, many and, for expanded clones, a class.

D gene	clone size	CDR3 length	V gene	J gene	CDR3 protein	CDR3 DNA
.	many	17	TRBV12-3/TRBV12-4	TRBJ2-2	CASSLQGTMFVAGELFF	TGTGCCAGCAGTTTGCAGGGGACGATGTTTGTTGCCGGGGAGCTGTTTTTT
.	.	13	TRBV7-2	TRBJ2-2	CASSARQSGELFF	TGTGCCAGCAGCGCAAGACAGAGCGGGGAGCTGTTTTTT
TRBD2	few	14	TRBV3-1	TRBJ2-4	CASSHRTSGGFQYF	TGTGCCAGCAGCCACCGGACTAGCGGGGGCTTTCAGTACTTC
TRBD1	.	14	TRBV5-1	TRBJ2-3	CASSLGQGSDTQYF	TGCGCCAGCAGCCTCGGACAGGGTTCAGATACGCAGTATTTT
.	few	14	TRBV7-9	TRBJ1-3	CASSQEVLGNTIYF	TGTGCCAGCAGTCAGGAGGTACTCGGAAACACCATATATTTT
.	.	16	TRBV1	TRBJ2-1	CTSSPKVRDSYNEQFF	TGCACCAGCAGCCCGAAAGTCCGGGACTCCTACAATGAGCAGTTCTTC
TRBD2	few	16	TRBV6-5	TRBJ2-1	CASSYLRGGARNEQFF	TGTGCCAGCAGTTACTTGCGCGGGGGGGCTCGGAATGAGCAGTTCTTC
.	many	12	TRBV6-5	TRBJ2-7	CASRTNRGEQYF	TGTGCCAGCAGAACAAATCGGGGCGAGCAGTACTTC
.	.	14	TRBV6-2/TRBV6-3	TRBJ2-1	CATQLTQGINEQFF	TGTGCCACCCAGTTAACCCAGGGGATCAATGAGCAGTTCTTC
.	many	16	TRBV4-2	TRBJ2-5	CASSQDWGGRQETQYF	TGTGCCAGCAGCCAAGATTGGGGAGGAAGACAAGAGACCCAGTACTTC
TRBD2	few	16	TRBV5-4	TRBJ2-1	CASRGTSGGYYNEQFF	TGTGCCAGCAGGGGGACTAGCGGGGGGTACTACAATGAGCAGTTCTTC
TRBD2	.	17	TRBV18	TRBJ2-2	CASSPRIAGANTGELFF	TGTGCCAGCTCCCCCAGGATAGCGGGGGCGAACACCGGGGAGCTGTTTTTT
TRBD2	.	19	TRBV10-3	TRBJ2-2	CAISDYRRDGGSGTGELFF	TGTGCCATCAGTGATTACCGACGCGACGGGGGGTCGGGCACCGGGGAGCTGTTTTTT
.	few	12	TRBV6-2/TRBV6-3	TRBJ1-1	CATLQGGGEAFF	TGTGCCACCTTACAGGGCGGCGGTGAAGCTTTCTTT
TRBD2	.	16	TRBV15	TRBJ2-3	CATSPLYGGTVDTQYF	TGTGCCACCAGCCCACTTTACGGGGGGACCGTAGATACGCAGTATTTT
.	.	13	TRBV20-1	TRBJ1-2	CSATKGQGHGYTF	TGCAGTGCCACAAAGGGGCAGGGACATGGCTACACCTTC
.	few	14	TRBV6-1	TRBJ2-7	CASSQRVRGVEQYF	TGTGCCAGCAGCCAGAGGGTCAGGGGTGTCGAGCAGTACTTC
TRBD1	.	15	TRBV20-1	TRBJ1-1	CSARVETGWETEAFF	TGCAGTGCTAGAGTCGAGACAGGGTGGGAGACTGAAGCTTTCTTT
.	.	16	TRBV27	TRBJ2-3	CASSSRPSWLTDTQYF	TGTGCCAGCAGTTCCCGACCGAGCTGGCTCACAGATACGCAGTATTTT
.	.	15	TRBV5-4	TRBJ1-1	CASSLVTASNTEAFF	TGTGCCAGCAGCTTGGTTACAGCGTCGAACACTGAAGCTTTCTTT
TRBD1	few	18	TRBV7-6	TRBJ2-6	CASKGRDRDIPGANVLTF	TGTGCCAGCAAGGGCCGGGACAGGGATATACCTGGGGCCAACGTCCTGACTTTC
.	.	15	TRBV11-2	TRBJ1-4	CASSLTGAHNEKLFF	TGTGCCAGCAGCCTCACCGGGGCGCATAATGAAAAACTGTTTTTT
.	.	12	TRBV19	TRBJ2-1	CASSIGPNEQFF	TGTGCCAGTAGTATTGGGCCCAATGAGCAGTTCTTC
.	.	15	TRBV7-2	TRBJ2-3	CASSFVPGPVDTQYF	TGTGCCAGCAGCTTTGTGCCGGGACCGGTGGATACGCAGTATTTT
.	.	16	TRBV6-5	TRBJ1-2	CASSPEGWDGDYGYTF	TGTGCCAGCAGTCCCGAGGGATGGGACGGGGACTATGGCTACACCTTC
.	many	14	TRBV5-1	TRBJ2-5	CASSRDGSQETQYF	TGCGCCAGCAGCCGGGACGGCTCCCAAGAGACCCAGTACTTC
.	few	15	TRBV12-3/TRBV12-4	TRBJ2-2	CASSQGGQNTGELFF	TGTGCCAGCAGCCAGGGGGGGCAGAACACCGGGGAGCTGTTTTTT
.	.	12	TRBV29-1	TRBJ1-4	CSVIQGGEKLFF	TGCAGCGTCATACAGGGTGGAGAAAAACTGTTTTTT
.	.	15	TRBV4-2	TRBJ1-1	CASSQEAGDNTEAFF	TGTGCCAGCAGCCAAGAGGCTGGGGACAACACTGAAGCTTTCTTT
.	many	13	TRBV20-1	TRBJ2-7	CSAAGEGAYEQYF	TGCAGTGCGGCCGGGGAGGGGGCCTACGAGCAGTACTTC
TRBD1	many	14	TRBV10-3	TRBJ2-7	CAIKSGTETYEQYF	TGTGCCATCAAATCCGGGACAGAAACTTACGAGCAGTACTTC
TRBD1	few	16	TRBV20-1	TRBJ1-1	CSDPGGTGCGNTEAFF	TGCAGTGATCCAGGTGGGACAGGGTGTGGAAACACTGAAGCTTTCTTT
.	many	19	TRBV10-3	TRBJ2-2	CAISELFFRGTGDTGELFF	TGTGCCATCAGTGAGTTGTTCTTTCGGGGGACTGGCGACACCGGGGAGCTGTTTTTT
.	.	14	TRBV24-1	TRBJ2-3	CATSKVGSADTQYF	TGTGCCACCAGTAAGGTCGGGAGCGCAGATACGCAGTATTTT
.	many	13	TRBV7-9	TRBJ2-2	CASSSQRTGELFF	TGTGCCAGCAGCTCACAGAGAACCGGGGAGCTGTTTTTT